What follows are 4 T cell receptor beta chains derived from one specimen sequenced in a study of blood T cell repertoires in COVID-19. The protocol was immunoSEQ multiplex PCR, while the TCRdb copy is restricted to in-frame clones and leaves out a portion. The profile shows a few hundred thousand clones, roughly 91% of them singletons. Sequenced input: PBMCs or T cells enriched from blood (not recorded which). The receptors derive from a man aged 25-45 years in a cohort exposed to, infected with or recovered from COVID-19 (not recorded which).

The chain combines TRBV28 with TRBJ1-6; D possibly corresponds to TRBD1 (6 bases). Germline V gives CDR1 MDHEN, CDR2 SYDVKM. The CDR3 covers 16 residues. V gave up 4 bases and J gave up 10 bases, with 20 bases separating them. CDR3 nucleotides: TGTGCCAGCAGTTCCCCCACAGGGTCTTGGGGCTCACCCCTCCACTTT. As protein: CASSSPTGSWGSPLHF.

The V call is TRBV3-1 (or the pseudogene TRBV3-2), the J call TRBJ2-3; 8 bases line up with TRBD2. V lost 3 bases to trimming and J lost 4 bases; unmatched junction nucleotides: 12. There are 17 residues in the CDR3. From germline, CDR1 is LGHDT and CDR2 YNNKEL (reference sequence). CDR3 sequence reads: CASSHITAGGGSDTQYF. The CDR3 DNA follows: TGTGCCAGCAGCCATATCACTGCGGGAGGAGGTTCAGATACGCAGTATTTT.

The V gene is TRBV11-3, the J gene TRBJ2-5; TRBD2 matches at 10 bases. This CDR3 is 15 amino acids long. Losses at the gene ends were 2 bases for V and 5 bases for J; bases not matched to a gene: 5. Per the germline V gene, CDR1 is SGHNT and CDR2 is YENEEA. CDR3 in amino acids: CASSLSSGRHETQYF. The CDR3 region has the DNA TGTGCCAGCAGCTTAAGTAGCGGGAGGCATGAGACCCAGTACTTC.

The V and J genes are TRBV11-2 and TRBJ2-2; TRBD2 agrees at 11 bases. After removal of 10 bases from V and 4 bases from J, the junction contained 8 bases not matched to a gene. Germline lookup yields CDR1 SGHAT and CDR2 FQNNGV. The CDR3 is 15 residues long. CDR3 bases: TGTGCCACCAAGGTCCTAGCGGGAGGCACCGGGGAGCTGTTTTTT. Amino acid sequence: CATKVLAGGTGELFF. The entire variable domain, with the rest obtained from reference TRBV11-2 and TRBJ2-2, is as follows: EAGVAQSPRYKIIEKRQSVAFWCNPISGHATLYWYQQILGQGPKLLIQFQNNGVVDDSQLPKDRFSAERLKGVDSTLKIQPAKLEDSAVYLCATKVLAGGTGELFFGEGSRLTVL.